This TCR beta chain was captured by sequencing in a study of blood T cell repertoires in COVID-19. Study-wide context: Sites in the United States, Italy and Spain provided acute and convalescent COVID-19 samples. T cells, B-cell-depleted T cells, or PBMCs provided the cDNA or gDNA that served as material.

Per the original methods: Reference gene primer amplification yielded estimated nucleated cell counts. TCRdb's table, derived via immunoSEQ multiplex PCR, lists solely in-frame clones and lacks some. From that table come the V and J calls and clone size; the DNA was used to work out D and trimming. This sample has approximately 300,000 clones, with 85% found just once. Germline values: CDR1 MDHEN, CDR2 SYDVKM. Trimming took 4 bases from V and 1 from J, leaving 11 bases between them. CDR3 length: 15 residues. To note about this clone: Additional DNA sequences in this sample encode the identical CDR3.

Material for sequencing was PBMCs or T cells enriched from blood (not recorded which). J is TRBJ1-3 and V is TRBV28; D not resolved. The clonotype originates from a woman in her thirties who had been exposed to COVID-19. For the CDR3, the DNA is TGTGCCAGCAGTTCCCCCCAGGTATCTGGAAACACCATATATTTT. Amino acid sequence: CASSSPQVSGNTIYF.